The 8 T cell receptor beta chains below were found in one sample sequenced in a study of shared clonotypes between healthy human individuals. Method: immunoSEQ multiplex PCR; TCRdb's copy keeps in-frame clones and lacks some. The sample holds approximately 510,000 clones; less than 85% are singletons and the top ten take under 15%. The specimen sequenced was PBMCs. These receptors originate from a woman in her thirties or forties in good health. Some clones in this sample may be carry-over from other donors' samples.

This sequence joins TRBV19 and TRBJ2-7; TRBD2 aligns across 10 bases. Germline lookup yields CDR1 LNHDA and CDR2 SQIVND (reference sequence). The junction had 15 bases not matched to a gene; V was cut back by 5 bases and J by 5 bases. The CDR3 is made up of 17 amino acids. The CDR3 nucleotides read TGTGCCAGTAGTCCTCTGATGGATAGCGGGAGGTCCCACGAGCAGTACTTC. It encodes CASSPLMDSGRSHEQYF.

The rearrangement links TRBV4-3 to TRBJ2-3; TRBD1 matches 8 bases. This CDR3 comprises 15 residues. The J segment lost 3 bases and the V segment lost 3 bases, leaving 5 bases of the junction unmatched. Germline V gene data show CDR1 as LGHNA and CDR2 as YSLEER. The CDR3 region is CASSHRTGFTDTQYF. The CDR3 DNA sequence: TGCGCCAGCAGCCATCGGACAGGGTTTACAGATACGCAGTATTTT.

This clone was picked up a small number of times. The CDR3, as DNA: TGTGCCAGCAGTTTCAGGGACAGGGGGGAGACCCAGTACTTC. Amino acid sequence: CASSFRDRGETQYF. This sequence joins TRBV28 and TRBJ2-5; the match to TRBD1 covers 11 bases. Germline lookup yields CDR1 MDHEN and CDR2 SYDVKM. The CDR3 runs 14 residues. The ends lost 3 bases at V and 5 bases at J; junction bases unmatched: 2.

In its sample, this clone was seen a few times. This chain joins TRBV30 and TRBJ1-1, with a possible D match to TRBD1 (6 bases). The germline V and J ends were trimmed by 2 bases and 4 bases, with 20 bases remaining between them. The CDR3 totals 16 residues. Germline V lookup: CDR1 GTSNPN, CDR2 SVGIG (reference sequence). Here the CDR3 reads CAWSPLGGARVTEAFF. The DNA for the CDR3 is TGTGCCTGGAGTCCCCTGGGGGGGGCGCGGGTCACTGAAGCTTTCTTT.

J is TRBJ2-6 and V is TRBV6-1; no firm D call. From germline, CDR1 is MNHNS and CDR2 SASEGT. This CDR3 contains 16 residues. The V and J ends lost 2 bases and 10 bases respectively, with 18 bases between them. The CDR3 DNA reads TGTGCCAGCAGTGAATTAGGTAGCCCCGTCCTGAACGTCCTGACTTTC. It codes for CASSELGSPVLNVLTF.

The CDR3: CASSLRSGKDTQYF. CDR3 bases: TGTGCCAGCAGCTTAAGGTCAGGGAAAGATACGCAGTATTTT. This rearrangement joins TRBV11-3 to TRBJ2-3; tentatively, D is TRBD1 (5 bases). V dropped 2 bases and J dropped 5 bases, with 11 bases sitting between them. CDR1 is SGHNT and CDR2 is YENEEA in the germline V gene. The CDR3 length is 14 residues.

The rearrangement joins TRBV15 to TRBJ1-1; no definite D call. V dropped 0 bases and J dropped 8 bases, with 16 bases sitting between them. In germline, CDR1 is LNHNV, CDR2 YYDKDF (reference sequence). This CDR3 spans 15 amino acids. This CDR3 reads CATSRDRGSGREAFF. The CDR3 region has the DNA TGTGCCACCAGCAGAGATCGCGGTTCTGGGAGGGAAGCTTTCTTT.

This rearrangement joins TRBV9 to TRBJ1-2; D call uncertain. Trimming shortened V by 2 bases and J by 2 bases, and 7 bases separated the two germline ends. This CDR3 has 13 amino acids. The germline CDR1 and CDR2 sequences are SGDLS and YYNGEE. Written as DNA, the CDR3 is TGTGCCAGCAGCGTCTATGCAAACTATGGCTACACCTTC. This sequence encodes CASSVYANYGYTF.